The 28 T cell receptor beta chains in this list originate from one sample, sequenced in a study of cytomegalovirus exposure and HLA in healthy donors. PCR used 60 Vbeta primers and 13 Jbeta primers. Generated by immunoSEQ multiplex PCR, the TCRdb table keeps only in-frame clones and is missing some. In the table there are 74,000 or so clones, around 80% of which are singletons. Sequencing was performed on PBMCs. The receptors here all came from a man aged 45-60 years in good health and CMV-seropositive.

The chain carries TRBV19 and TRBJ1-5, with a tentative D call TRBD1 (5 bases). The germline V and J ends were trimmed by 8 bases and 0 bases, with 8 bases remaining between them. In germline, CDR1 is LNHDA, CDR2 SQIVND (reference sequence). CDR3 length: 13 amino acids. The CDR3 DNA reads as TGTGCCAGTCACCAGGGTAGCAATCAGCCCCAGCATTTT. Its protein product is CASHQGSNQPQHF.

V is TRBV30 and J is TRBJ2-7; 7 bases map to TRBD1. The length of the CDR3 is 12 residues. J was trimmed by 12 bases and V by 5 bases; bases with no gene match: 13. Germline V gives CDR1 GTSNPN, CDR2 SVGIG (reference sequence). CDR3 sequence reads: CAWDDKPGQLYF. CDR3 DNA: TGTGCCTGGGACGATAAACCGGGACAGCTGTACTTC.

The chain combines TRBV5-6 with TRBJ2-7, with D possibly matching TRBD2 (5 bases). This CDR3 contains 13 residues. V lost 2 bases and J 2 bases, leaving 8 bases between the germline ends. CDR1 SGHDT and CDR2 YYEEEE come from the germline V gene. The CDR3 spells CASSFGETYEQYF. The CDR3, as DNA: TGTGCCAGCAGCTTCGGGGAGACCTACGAGCAGTACTTC.

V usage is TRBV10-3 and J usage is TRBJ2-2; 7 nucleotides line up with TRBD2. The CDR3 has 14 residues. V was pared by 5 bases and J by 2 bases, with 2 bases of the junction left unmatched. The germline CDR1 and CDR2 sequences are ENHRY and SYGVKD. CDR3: CAISLAVNTGELFF. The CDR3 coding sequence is TGTGCCATCAGTCTAGCGGTCAACACCGGGGAGCTGTTTTTT.

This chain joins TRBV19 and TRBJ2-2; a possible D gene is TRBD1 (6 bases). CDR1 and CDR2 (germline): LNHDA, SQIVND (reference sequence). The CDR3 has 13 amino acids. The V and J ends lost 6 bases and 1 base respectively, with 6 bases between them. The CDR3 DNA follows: TGTGCCAGTAGGGGACAGAACACCGGGGAGCTGTTTTTT. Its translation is CASRGQNTGELFF. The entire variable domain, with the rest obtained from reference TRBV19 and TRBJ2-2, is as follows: DGGITQSPKYLFRKEGQNVTLSCEQNLNHDAMYWYRQDPGQGLRLIYYSQIVNDFQKGDIAEGYSVSREKKESFPLTVTSAQKNPTAFYLCASRGQNTGELFFGEGSRLTVL.

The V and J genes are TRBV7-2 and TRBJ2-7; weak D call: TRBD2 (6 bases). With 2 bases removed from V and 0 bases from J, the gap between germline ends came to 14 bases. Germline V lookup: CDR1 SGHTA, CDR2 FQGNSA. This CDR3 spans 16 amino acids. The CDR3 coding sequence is TGTGCCAGCAGCTTAAAACGGGGAGGCCTCTCCTACGAGCAGTACTTC. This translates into CASSLKRGGLSYEQYF.

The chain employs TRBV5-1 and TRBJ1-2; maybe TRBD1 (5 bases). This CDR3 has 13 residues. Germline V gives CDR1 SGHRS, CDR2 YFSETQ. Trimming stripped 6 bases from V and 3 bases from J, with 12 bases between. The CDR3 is CASKKEGDYGYTF. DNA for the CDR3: TGCGCCAGCAAAAAAGAAGGGGACTATGGCTACACCTTC.

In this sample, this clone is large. DNA of the CDR3: TGTGCCAGCAGCTTAGTTGCGGGAGGTCCAGACGAGCAGTACTTC. Translated: CASSLVAGGPDEQYF. The rearrangement joins TRBV7-8 to TRBJ2-7; 8 nucleotides line up with TRBD2. The CDR3 contains 15 residues. The ends lost 1 base at V and 5 bases at J; junction bases unmatched: 7. The germline V gene has CDR1 SGHVS and CDR2 FQNEAQ.

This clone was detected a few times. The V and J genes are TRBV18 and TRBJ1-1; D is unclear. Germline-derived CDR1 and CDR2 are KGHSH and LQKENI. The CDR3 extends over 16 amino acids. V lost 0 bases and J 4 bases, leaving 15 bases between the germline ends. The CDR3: CASSPPGEGLITEAFF. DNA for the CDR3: TGTGCCAGCTCACCACCGGGAGAGGGTTTGATCACTGAAGCTTTCTTT.

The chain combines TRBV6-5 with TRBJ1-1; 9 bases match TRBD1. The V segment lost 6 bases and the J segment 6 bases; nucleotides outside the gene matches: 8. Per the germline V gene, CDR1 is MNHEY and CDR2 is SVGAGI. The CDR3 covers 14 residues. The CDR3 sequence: CASRPGTGLAEAFF. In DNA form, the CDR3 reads TGTGCCAGCAGACCAGGGACAGGGCTCGCTGAAGCTTTCTTT.

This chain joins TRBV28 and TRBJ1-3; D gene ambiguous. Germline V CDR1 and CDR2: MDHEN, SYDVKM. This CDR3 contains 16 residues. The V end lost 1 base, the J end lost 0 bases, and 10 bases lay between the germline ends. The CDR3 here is CASSLSSFYSGNTIYF. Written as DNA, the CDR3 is TGTGCCAGCAGTTTATCCTCCTTCTACTCTGGAAACACCATATATTTT. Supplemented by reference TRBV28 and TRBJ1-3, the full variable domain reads DVKVTQSSRYLVKRTGEKVFLECVQDMDHENMFWYRQDPGLGLRLIYFSYDVKMKEKGDIPEGYSVSREKKERFSLILESASTNQTSMYLCASSLSSFYSGNTIYFGEGSWLTVV.

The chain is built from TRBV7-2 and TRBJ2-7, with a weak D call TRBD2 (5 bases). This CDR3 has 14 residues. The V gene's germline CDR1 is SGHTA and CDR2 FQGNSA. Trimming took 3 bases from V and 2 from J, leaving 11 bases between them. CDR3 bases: TGTGCCAGCAGCTTCCAACTAGGGCCCTACGAGCAGTACTTC. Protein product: CASSFQLGPYEQYF. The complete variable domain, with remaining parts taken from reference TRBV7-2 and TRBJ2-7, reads GAGVSQSPSNKVTEKGKDVELRCDPISGHTALYWYRQSLGQGLEFLIYFQGNSAPDKSGLPSDRFSAERTGGSVSTLTIQRTQQEDSAVYLCASSFQLGPYEQYFGPGTRLTVT.

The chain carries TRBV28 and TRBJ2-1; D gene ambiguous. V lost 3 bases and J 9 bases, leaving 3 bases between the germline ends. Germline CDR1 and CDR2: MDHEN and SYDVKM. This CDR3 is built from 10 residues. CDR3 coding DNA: TGTGCCAGCAGTTTGCGTGAGCAGTTCTTC. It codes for CASSLREQFF.

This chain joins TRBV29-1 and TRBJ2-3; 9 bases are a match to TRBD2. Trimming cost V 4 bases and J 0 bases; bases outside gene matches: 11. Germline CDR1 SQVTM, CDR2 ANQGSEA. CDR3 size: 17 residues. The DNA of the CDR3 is TGCAGCGTTGGGCCCGCGGGAGGGCACGGCAGCACAGATACGCAGTATTTT. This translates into CSVGPAGGHGSTDTQYF.

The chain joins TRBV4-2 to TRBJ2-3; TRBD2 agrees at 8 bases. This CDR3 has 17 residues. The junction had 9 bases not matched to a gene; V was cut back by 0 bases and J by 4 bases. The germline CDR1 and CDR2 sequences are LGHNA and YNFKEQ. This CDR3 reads CASSQDLQREMADTQYF. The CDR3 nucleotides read TGTGCCAGCAGCCAAGATCTACAGCGGGAGATGGCAGATACGCAGTATTTT.

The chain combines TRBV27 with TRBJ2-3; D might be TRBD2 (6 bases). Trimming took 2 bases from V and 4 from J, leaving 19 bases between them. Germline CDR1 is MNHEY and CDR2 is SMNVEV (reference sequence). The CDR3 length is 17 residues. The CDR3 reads CASSLGGHRGVPDTQYF. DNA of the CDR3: TGTGCCAGCAGTTTAGGAGGGCACCGAGGGGTGCCAGATACGCAGTATTTT.

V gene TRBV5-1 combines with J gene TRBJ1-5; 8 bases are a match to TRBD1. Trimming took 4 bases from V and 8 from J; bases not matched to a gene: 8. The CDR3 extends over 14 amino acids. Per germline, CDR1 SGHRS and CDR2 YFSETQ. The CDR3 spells CASSGGQGQEPQHF. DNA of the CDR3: TGCGCCAGCAGCGGAGGACAGGGTCAGGAGCCCCAGCATTTT.

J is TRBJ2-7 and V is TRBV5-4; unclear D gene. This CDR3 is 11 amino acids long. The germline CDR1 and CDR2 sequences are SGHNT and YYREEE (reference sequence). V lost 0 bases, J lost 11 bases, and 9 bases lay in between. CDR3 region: CASSLGLLEYF. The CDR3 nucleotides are TGTGCCAGCAGCTTGGGGCTCCTGGAGTACTTC. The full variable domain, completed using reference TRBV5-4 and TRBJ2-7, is ETGVTQSPTHLIKTRGQQVTLRCSSQSGHNTVSWYQQALGQGPQFIFQYYREEENGRGNFPPRFSGLQFPNYSSELNVNALELDDSALYLCASSLGLLEYFGPGTRLTVT.

The CDR3 sequence: CASSIRVGGSDTQYF. DNA for the CDR3: TGTGCCAGTAGTATACGAGTTGGGGGGTCAGATACGCAGTATTTT. This sequence joins TRBV19 and TRBJ2-3, with a possible D match to TRBD2 (6 bases). V lost 2 bases, J lost 4 bases, and 13 bases lay in between. Germline CDR1 and CDR2: LNHDA and SQIVND (reference sequence). The CDR3 is 15 residues long.

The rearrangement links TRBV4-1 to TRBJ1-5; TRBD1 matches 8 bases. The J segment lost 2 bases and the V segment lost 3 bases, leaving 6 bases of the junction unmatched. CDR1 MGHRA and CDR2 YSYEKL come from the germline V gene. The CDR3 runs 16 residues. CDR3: CASSHDTGGGNQPQHF. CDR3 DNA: TGCGCCAGCAGCCATGATACAGGGGGTGGCAATCAGCCCCAGCATTTT.

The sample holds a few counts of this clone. DNA for the CDR3: TGTGCCAGCATCAGACTAGCGGGAATCTCCTACAATGAGCAGTTCTTC. Encoded protein: CASIRLAGISYNEQFF. The chain couples TRBV7-9 to TRBJ2-1; 11 nucleotides line up with TRBD2. CDR3 length: 16 amino acids. Germline-derived CDR1 and CDR2 are SEHNR and FQNEAQ (reference sequence). V trimming: 7 bases; J trimming: 0 bases; junction bases outside the gene matches: 5.

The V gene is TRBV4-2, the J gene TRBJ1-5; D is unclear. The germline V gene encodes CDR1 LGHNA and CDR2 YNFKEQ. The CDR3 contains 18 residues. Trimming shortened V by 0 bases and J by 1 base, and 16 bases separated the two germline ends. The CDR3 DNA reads TGTGCCAGCAGCCAAGACTTAATCAACAGTTTAAGCAATCAGCCCCAGCATTTT. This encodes CASSQDLINSLSNQPQHF.

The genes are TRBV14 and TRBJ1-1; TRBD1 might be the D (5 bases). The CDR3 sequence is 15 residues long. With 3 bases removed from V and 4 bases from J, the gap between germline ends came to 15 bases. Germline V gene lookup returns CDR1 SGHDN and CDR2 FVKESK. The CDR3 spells CASSQLSVGGTEAFF. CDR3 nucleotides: TGTGCCAGCAGCCAGCTATCGGTGGGGGGCACTGAAGCTTTCTTT.

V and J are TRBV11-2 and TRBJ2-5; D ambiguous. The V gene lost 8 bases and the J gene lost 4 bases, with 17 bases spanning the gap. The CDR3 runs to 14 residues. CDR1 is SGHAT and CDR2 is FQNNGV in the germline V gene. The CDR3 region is CASAEGVWRETQYF. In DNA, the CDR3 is TGTGCCAGCGCTGAAGGAGTATGGAGAGAGACCCAGTACTTC.

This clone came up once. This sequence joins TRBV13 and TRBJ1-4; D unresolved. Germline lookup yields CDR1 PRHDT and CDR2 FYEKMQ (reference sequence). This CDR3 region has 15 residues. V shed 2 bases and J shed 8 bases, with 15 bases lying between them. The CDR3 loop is CASSLSGNPKEKLFF. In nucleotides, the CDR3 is TGTGCCAGCAGCTTATCCGGGAACCCAAAGGAAAAACTGTTTTTT.

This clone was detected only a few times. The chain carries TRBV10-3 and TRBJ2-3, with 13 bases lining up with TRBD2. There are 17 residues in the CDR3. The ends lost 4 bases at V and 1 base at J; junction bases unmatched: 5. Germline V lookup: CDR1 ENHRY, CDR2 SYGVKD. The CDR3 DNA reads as TGTGCCATCAGTGCCCGGACTAGCGGGGGCGGCACAGATACGCAGTATTTT. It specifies CAISARTSGGGTDTQYF.

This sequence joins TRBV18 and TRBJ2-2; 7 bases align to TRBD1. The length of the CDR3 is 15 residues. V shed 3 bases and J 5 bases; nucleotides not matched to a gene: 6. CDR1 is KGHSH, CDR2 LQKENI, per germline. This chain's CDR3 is CASSPNRGSTGELFF. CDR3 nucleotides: TGTGCCAGCTCACCGAACAGGGGATCGACCGGGGAGCTGTTTTTT.

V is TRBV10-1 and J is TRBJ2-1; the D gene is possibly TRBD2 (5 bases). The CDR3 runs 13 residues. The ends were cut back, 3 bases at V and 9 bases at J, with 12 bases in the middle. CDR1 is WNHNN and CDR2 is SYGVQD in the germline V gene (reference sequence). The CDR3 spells CASSDGLAPEQFF. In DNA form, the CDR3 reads TGCGCCAGCAGTGATGGGCTAGCCCCTGAGCAGTTCTTC.